This entry lists 14 T cell receptor beta chains sequenced from one sample in a study of blood T cell repertoires in COVID-19. The protocol was immunoSEQ multiplex PCR, while the TCRdb copy is restricted to in-frame clones and leaves out a portion. The repertoire holds 150,000 to 200,000 clones, approximately 90% seen once, with roughly 6% in the top ten. What was sequenced was peripheral blood. The receptors were sampled from a man between 40 and 49 years old with active or convalescent COVID-19.

In this sample, this clone turned up once. V gene TRBV19 combines with J gene TRBJ2-5; D is ambiguous. The germline CDR1 and CDR2 sequences are LNHDA and SQIVND (reference sequence). The CDR3 totals 13 residues. With 4 bases removed from V and 2 bases from J, the gap between germline ends came to 8 bases. CDR3 in amino acids: CASSTQLQETQYF. CDR3 bases: TGTGCCAGTAGTACCCAACTACAAGAGACCCAGTACTTC.

The CDR3, as DNA: TGCGCCAGCAGCTCACAGGGAACCTACGAGCAGTACTTC. It specifies CASSSQGTYEQYF. The chain couples TRBV5-1 to TRBJ2-7; a possible D gene is TRBD1 (6 bases). V lost 3 bases, J lost 2 bases, and 9 bases lay in between. Germline values: CDR1 SGHRS, CDR2 YFSETQ. The CDR3 loop spans 13 amino acids.

V usage is TRBV6-5 and J usage is TRBJ2-2, with D possibly matching TRBD2 (6 bases). The CDR3 loop spans 13 amino acids. The V gene's germline CDR1 is MNHEY and CDR2 SVGAGI. V shed 7 bases and J shed 6 bases, with 12 bases lying between them. The CDR3 region has the DNA TGTGCCAGCATTTCCGGCGGGGCCGGGGAGCTGTTTTTT. This encodes CASISGGAGELFF.

This sequence joins TRBV6-5 and TRBJ2-5, with a weak D call TRBD1 (5 bases). Germline CDR1 is MNHEY and CDR2 is SVGAGI. Trimming stripped 2 bases from V and 13 bases from J, with 17 bases between. The CDR3 sequence is 13 residues long. CDR3 nucleotide sequence: TGTGCCAGCAGTTACGGGGCCGGAGCGTTTTGGTACTTC. Translating it yields CASSYGAGAFWYF.

The J gene is TRBJ2-3, the V gene TRBV5-1; 8 bases agree with TRBD1. CDR1 and CDR2 (germline): SGHRS, YFSETQ. The CDR3 is 15 amino acids. The J segment lost 6 bases and the V segment lost 0 bases, leaving 6 bases of the junction unmatched. CDR3 coding DNA: TGCGCCAGCAGCTTGGAAGGACAGGGAATTGATACGCAGTATTTT. Translating gives CASSLEGQGIDTQYF.

The chain carries TRBV5-8 and TRBJ1-1; possibly TRBD1 for D (5 bases). Germline V CDR1 and CDR2: SGHTS, YDEGEE. V was cut by 0 bases and J by 5 bases, with 11 bases left in between. This CDR3 has 14 residues. As DNA, the CDR3 is TGTGCCAGCAGCTTGGTTTGGGGGGGGACTGAAGCTTTCTTT. Protein product: CASSLVWGGTEAFF.

The chain uses TRBV6-2 or TRBV6-3 and TRBJ2-7; 12 bases map to TRBD2. From germline, CDR1 is MNHEY and CDR2 SVGEGT. After removal of 5 bases from V and 4 bases from J, the junction contained 6 bases not matched to a gene. The CDR3 runs 15 residues. In DNA form, the CDR3 reads TGTGCCAGCAGTATCGGACTAGCGGGAATATACGAGCAGTACTTC. This sequence encodes CASSIGLAGIYEQYF.

The rearrangement uses TRBV25-1 and TRBJ1-1; perhaps TRBD1 as D (5 bases). The CDR3 loop spans 17 amino acids. Germline CDR1 is MGHDK and CDR2 is SYGVNS. Between the trimmed V and J ends, which lost 3 bases and 4 bases, there was a span of 21 bases. CDR3 region: CASSDVGRGAFSTEAFF. As DNA, the CDR3 is TGTGCCAGCAGTGACGTTGGAAGGGGCGCATTTAGCACTGAAGCTTTCTTT. Drawing the rest from reference TRBV25-1 and TRBJ1-1, the complete variable domain is EADIYQTPRYLVIGTGKKITLECSQTMGHDKMYWYQQDPGMELHLIHYSYGVNSTEKGDLSSESTVSRIRTEHFPLTLESARPSHTSQYLCASSDVGRGAFSTEAFFGQGTRLTVV.

This clone has only one observation. The rearrangement uses TRBV10-3 and TRBJ1-3; a weak D match, TRBD1 (6 bases). The germline V gene has CDR1 ENHRY and CDR2 SYGVKD. V gave up 6 bases and J gave up 0 bases, with 12 bases separating them. This CDR3 comprises 15 residues. The chain's CDR3 is CAISADRLSGNTIYF. The CDR3 bases are TGTGCCATCAGCGCGGACAGACTCTCTGGAAACACCATATATTTT.

The chain couples TRBV6-5 to TRBJ2-7, with D tentatively TRBD2 (6 bases). The CDR3 covers 16 residues. Trimming shortened V by 0 bases and J by 1 base, and 13 bases separated the two germline ends. CDR1 and CDR2 (germline): MNHEY, SVGAGI. The CDR3 is CASSYSTGGGSYEQYF. The CDR3 region has the DNA TGTGCCAGCAGTTACTCGACCGGGGGTGGGTCCTACGAGCAGTACTTC.

V usage is TRBV6-5 and J usage is TRBJ2-7, with TRBD1 identical over 8 bases. The CDR3 is 14 residues long. With V trimmed by 7 bases and J by 5 bases, 10 bases remained unmatched. Germline V gene lookup returns CDR1 MNHEY and CDR2 SVGAGI. As DNA, the CDR3 is TGTGCCAGCACCGCCGGCAGGGGGCTTGACGAGCAGTACTTC. Protein sequence: CASTAGRGLDEQYF.

The genes are TRBV3-1 (or the pseudogene TRBV3-2) and TRBJ2-5; D might be TRBD2 (5 bases). Trimming removed 3 bases at V and 1 base at J, with 12 bases between. CDR1 and CDR2 from the germline V gene are LGHDT and YNNKEL (reference sequence). CDR3 size: 15 residues. CDR3 coding DNA: TGTGCCAGCAGCCATCGATCGAGGGCCCAAGAGACCCAGTACTTC. Its protein product is CASSHRSRAQETQYF.

This clone was seen a few times. V gene TRBV2 combines with J gene TRBJ1-6; 7 bases line up with TRBD1. This CDR3 has 14 residues. V shed 7 bases and J 5 bases; nucleotides not matched to a gene: 5. The germline CDR1 and CDR2 sequences are SNHLY and FYNNEI. CDR3: CASKRGTDNSPLHF. Here the CDR3 DNA reads TGTGCCAGCAAAAGGGGGACAGATAATTCACCCCTCCACTTT.

The chain links TRBV5-4 to TRBJ1-6; TRBD1 agrees at 9 bases. The J segment lost 4 bases and the V segment lost 4 bases, leaving 15 bases of the junction unmatched. Per the germline V gene, CDR1 is SGHNT and CDR2 is YYREEE (reference sequence). This CDR3 comprises 19 residues. In nucleotides, the CDR3 is TGTGCCAGCAGCGGAACCATAGGACAGGGGTTAAAGTATAATTCACCCCTCCACTTT. Amino acids: CASSGTIGQGLKYNSPLHF.